Listed here are 10 T cell receptor beta chains from one sample, sequenced in a study of cytotoxic CD8 clonotypes in ibrutinib-treated CLL. Using immunoSEQ multiplex PCR, the repertoire was profiled, and TCRdb retains in-frame clones only, with some absent. The sample lists roughly 130,000 clones; roughly three quarters were seen once. The sequencing here drew on PBMCs, taken after 12 months of ibrutinib treatment. These receptors all stem from a human donor with chronic lymphocytic leukemia.

This chain connects TRBV2 to TRBJ2-3, with D tentatively TRBD1 or TRBD2 (5 bases each). Trimming took 7 bases from V and 10 from J, leaving 15 bases between them. The germline V gene encodes CDR1 SNHLY and CDR2 FYNNEI. This CDR3 has 12 amino acids. The CDR3 DNA reads TGTGCCAGCATAGATACCGGGACGGCGCAGTATTTT. As protein: CASIDTGTAQYF.

The chain carries TRBV12-5 and TRBJ2-7; D gene ambiguous. Germline assignment: CDR1 LGHNT and CDR2 FRNRAP. V gave up 7 bases and J gave up 3 bases, with 10 bases separating them. The length of the CDR3 is 12 residues. The CDR3 loop is CASAALHYEQYF. Written as DNA, the CDR3 is TGTGCTAGTGCGGCCCTACACTACGAGCAGTACTTC.

This chain uses TRBV4-3 with TRBJ2-3; possibly TRBD2 for D (5 bases). V shed 0 bases and J shed 7 bases, with 11 bases lying between them. This CDR3 has 14 amino acids. CDR1 and CDR2 (germline): LGHNA, YSLEER. CDR3 DNA sequence: TGCGCCAGCAGCCAAGATTCTAGCCGGAATACGCAGTATTTT. Its translation is CASSQDSSRNTQYF.

J is TRBJ1-1 and V is TRBV6-5; no clear D. This CDR3 contains 12 residues. Trimming took off 5 bases at V and 6 bases at J, with 10 bases between the two ends. Germline CDR1 and CDR2: MNHEY and SVGAGI. The CDR3 DNA is TGTGCCAGCAGTGAACGACGGTCTGAAGCTTTCTTT. It yields the protein CASSERRSEAFF.

This sequence joins TRBV29-1 and TRBJ2-7; 13 bases are a match to TRBD2. The germline CDR1 and CDR2 sequences are SQVTM and ANQGSEA. This CDR3 is 18 amino acids long. Trimming took 6 bases from V and 0 from J; bases not matched to a gene: 14. The CDR3 sequence is CSVSKLAGGGHSSYEQYF. In nucleotides, the CDR3 is TGCAGCGTCAGCAAACTAGCGGGAGGGGGACACAGCTCCTACGAGCAGTACTTC.

The CDR3 protein is CASSLDRENYGYTF. In DNA form, the CDR3 reads TGCGCCAGCAGCCTGGACAGGGAGAACTATGGCTACACCTTC. The gene calls are TRBV4-1 and TRBJ1-2, with TRBD1 matching 8 bases. Germline V gene data show CDR1 as MGHRA and CDR2 as YSYEKL. This CDR3 region has 14 residues. The ends lost 4 bases at V and 2 bases at J; junction bases unmatched: 3.

The gene calls are TRBV7-2 and TRBJ1-5; 8 nucleotides match TRBD1. The CDR3 extends over 14 amino acids. The germline CDR1 and CDR2 sequences are SGHTA and FQGNSA. V lost 6 bases, J lost 2 bases, and 3 bases stayed unmatched. CDR3 sequence (DNA): TGTGCCAGCAGTGCGACAGGGGGCAATCAGCCCCAGCATTTT. Translated: CASSATGGNQPQHF.

The chain joins TRBV27 to TRBJ1-4; 7 positions match TRBD1. The J segment lost 14 bases and the V segment lost 2 bases, leaving 8 bases of the junction unmatched. The CDR3 totals 13 residues. CDR1 and CDR2 from the germline V gene are MNHEY and SMNVEV (reference sequence). The CDR3 coding sequence is TGTGCCAGCAGTTTAACGCTGGGGACAGTCCTGTTTTTT. It codes for CASSLTLGTVLFF.

The chain carries TRBV18 and TRBJ2-1; 8 bases agree with TRBD2. Germline CDR1 and CDR2: KGHSH and LQKENI. After removal of 4 bases from V and 8 bases from J, the junction contained 10 bases not matched to a gene. The CDR3 runs to 15 residues. CDR3 sequence reads: CASSLTSGTTDEQFF. CDR3 bases: TGTGCCAGCTCACTCACTAGCGGAACAACCGATGAGCAGTTCTTC.

The V and J genes are TRBV19 and TRBJ1-5; D gene uncertain. V was pared by 5 bases and J by 0 bases, with 8 bases between. Germline V lookup: CDR1 LNHDA, CDR2 SQIVND (reference sequence). This CDR3 spans 14 amino acids. The CDR3 reads CASSQANSNQPQHF. In nucleotides, the CDR3 is TGTGCCAGTAGTCAGGCAAATAGCAATCAGCCCCAGCATTTT.